This T cell receptor beta chain was retrieved from a study of radiation and T cells in renal cell carcinoma. V lost 0 bases to trimming and J lost 4 bases; unmatched junction nucleotides: 6. The CDR3 is made up of 15 amino acids. The germline gives CDR1 SGDLS, CDR2 YYNGEE. TCRdb's copy holds only in-frame clones and misses some; the assay was immunoSEQ multiplex PCR. The sample records around 15,000 clones, roughly 45% being singletons. Points on this clone: The antigen is undetermined.

The study's findings and limits: Only small tumor regions of roughly 1 g were sampled.

Described treatment: 15 Gy SBRT to primary tumor, nephrectomy 4 weeks later. The sequence was obtained from a woman aged 60-75 years with renal cell carcinoma. V and J are TRBV9 and TRBJ2-7, with TRBD2 matching over 8 bases. The source material was tumor tissue, sampled from a patient whose treatment included radiotherapy and nephrectomy. CDR3 region: CASSVASGGTYEQYF. The CDR3 DNA reads as TGTGCCAGCAGCGTAGCTTCGGGAGGGACTTACGAGCAGTACTTC.